The T cell receptor (beta chain) described here comes from a study of blood T cell repertoires in COVID-19. For the study at large: Researchers got acute and convalescent COVID-19 samples from the United States, Italy and Spain. Sources were T cells, B-cell-depleted T cells, or PBMCs; the material itself was cDNA or gDNA.

The CDR3 length is 16 residues. The germline V gene encodes CDR1 MNHEY and CDR2 SMNVEV (reference sequence). V was cut by 1 base and J by 1 base, with 11 bases left in between. Methods used by the authors: Quantification of nucleated cells was approximated via reference gene primer amplification. Sequenced by immunoSEQ multiplex PCR; TCRdb stores in-frame clones only, minus some. That table furnishes V, J and clone size, whereas the DNA furnished D and trimming. The repertoire holds about 70,000 clones, with 88% as singletons. Material: peripheral blood. This clonotype originated in a woman in her seventies with acute or convalescent COVID-19. J is TRBJ1-5 and V is TRBV27; weak D call: TRBD1 (5 bases). Here the CDR3 DNA reads TGTGCCAGCAGTTTATGGGGGGAACGAAGCAATCAGCCCCAGCATTTT. It is translated as CASSLWGERSNQPQHF.